Listed below are T cell receptor beta chains from one sample, sequenced in a study of OX40 agonist ivuxolimab in advanced cancers. Libraries were prepared by immunoSEQ multiplex PCR; TCRdb keeps only in-frame clonotypes and omits some of them. The sample carries thousands of clones, under 90% recorded once. The specimen comprised CD4+ or CD8+ T cells sorted from blood, sampled in a trial of the OX40 agonist ivuxolimab. These receptor sequences come from an adult with an advanced solid tumor such as melanoma, head and neck, liver or kidney cancer. CDR3s include the opening cysteine and the closing phenylalanine or tryptophan. D genes are given only for firm matches. A clone size is listed for some rows: how often the clone was seen (once, few, many), or a class if it is expanded.

clone_size	v_call	j_call	d_call	cdr3_nt	cdr3_aa
.	TRBV19	TRBJ1-5	.	TGTGCCAGTAGCTCAGATTATAGCAATCAGCCCCAGCATTTT	CASSSDYSNQPQHF
once	TRBV5-4	TRBJ2-5	TRBD2	TGTGCCAGCAGCTTGGACCGGACTAGACCCTCTGCCCAGTACTTC	CASSLDRTRPSAQYF
.	TRBV16	TRBJ2-5	.	TGTGCCAGCAGCCAATCCCCGGGCGGCAGCGAGACCCAGTACTTC	CASSQSPGGSETQYF
.	TRBV19	TRBJ2-5	TRBD1	TGTGCCAGCCAAACCGGGACAGGGAGGTCGGAGACCCAGTACTTC	CASQTGTGRSETQYF
.	TRBV13	TRBJ2-3	TRBD2	TGTGCCAGCAGCCCGCGGACTAGCGGGGGATCGGATACGCAGTATTTT	CASSPRTSGGSDTQYF
few	TRBV13	TRBJ2-7	TRBD2	TGTGCCAGCAGCTTAGGGGGGAGCGGGGTCCTACTCGACGAGCAGTACTTC	CASSLGGSGVLLDEQYF
few	TRBV7-8	TRBJ2-1	.	TGTGCCAGCAGCCCGTGGGCGTCGGGCTCCTACAATGAGCAGTTCTTC	CASSPWASGSYNEQFF
.	TRBV4-2	TRBJ2-3	.	TGTGCCAGCAGCCCCCGGGCCGGCACAGATACGCAGTATTTT	CASSPRAGTDTQYF
.	TRBV4-1	TRBJ2-4	TRBD2	TGCGCCAGCACCCCGGGGTCGGGAGGGCCGGGAAACATTCAGTACTTC	CASTPGSGGPGNIQYF
.	TRBV28	TRBJ1-4	.	TGTGCCAGTGGCAAGACCATTAATGAAAAACTGTTTTTT	CASGKTINEKLFF
.	TRBV28	TRBJ2-4	TRBD1	TGTGCCAGCACCCTCACAGGGGAAAACATTCAGTACTTC	CASTLTGENIQYF
.	TRBV2	TRBJ1-4	.	TGTGCCAGCAGTGAAGCGGATTCGCTCTCTCGGGAAAAACTGTTTTTT	CASSEADSLSREKLFF
.	TRBV7-3	TRBJ2-1	TRBD2	TGTGCCAGCAGCTCTAGCGGGAGCTGGAGCAATGAGCAGTTCTTC	CASSSSGSWSNEQFF
.	TRBV29-1	TRBJ2-7	TRBD1	TGCAGCGTTGATGGGACAGGTCCCTCCTACGAGCAGTACTTC	CSVDGTGPSYEQYF
once	TRBV4-1	TRBJ2-1	TRBD2	TGCGCCAGCAGCCAAGATTCTAGCGGGGGTGCCTACAATGAGCAGTTCTTC	CASSQDSSGGAYNEQFF
.	TRBV7-9	TRBJ1-5	TRBD1	TGTGCCATAACGGGACAGGGGAGTAATCAGCCCCAGCATTTT	CAITGQGSNQPQHF
.	TRBV5-1	TRBJ2-5	TRBD2	TGCGCCAGCAGCCCACGGGGACTAGCAGGCGAGACCCAGTACTTC	CASSPRGLAGETQYF
once	TRBV6-5	TRBJ1-5	.	TGTGCCAGCAGCCAGGAGAGGGGAAGCAATCAGCCCCAGCATTTT	CASSQERGSNQPQHF
.	TRBV9	TRBJ2-3	TRBD2	TGTGCCAGCAGAGAAGCGGGAGCAGATACGCAGTATTTT	CASREAGADTQYF
.	TRBV9	TRBJ2-1	.	TGTGCCAGCAGCGTAGGAGGCGGTGCCTCCTACAATGAGCAGTTCTTC	CASSVGGGASYNEQFF
.	TRBV14	TRBJ1-2	TRBD1	TGTGCCAGCAGCCAATCCCGACAGGGGGCCGGTGGCTACACCTTC	CASSQSRQGAGGYTF
.	TRBV19	TRBJ2-7	.	TGTGCCAGTAGTATACAGGTACCCGCCTACGAGCAGTACTTC	CASSIQVPAYEQYF
.	TRBV7-2	TRBJ1-2	.	TGTGCCAGCAGCCTTCCAGGACAGCAAGGGAACTATGGCTACACCTTC	CASSLPGQQGNYGYTF